The T cell receptor (beta chain) described here comes from a study of CD8+ T cells in alopecia areata. Study results and caveats: Lesional scalp exceeded normal scalp in clonality, especially in alopecia totalis/universalis. Mouse data revealed clearer TCR sharing than patient data did, a gap possibly tied to HLA. Scalp sample data also include resident alphabeta T cells from normal skin.

CDR3 length equals 16 residues. V was clipped by 6 bases and J by 1 base, with 16 bases between them. CDR1 is MDHEN and CDR2 is SYDVKM in the germline V gene. PBMCs provided sorted CD4+ and CD8+ T cells. Sequencing used cDNA as its template, made by extracting RNA and reverse transcribing it. The method was immunoSEQ multiplex PCR; TCRdb's version includes in-frame clones alone and lacks a portion of them. The sample includes roughly 100,000 clones, around 60% of them seen just once. This clone appeared a few times. The antigen is undetermined. This sequence originates from a human donor in good health. What was sequenced was CD4+ T cells sorted from blood. The rearrangement links TRBV28 to TRBJ1-3, with TRBD1 as a possible D gene (5 bases). DNA of the CDR3: TGTGCCAGCAGCCTTCCGCAGGGCGAATCTGGAAACACCATATATTTT. The encoded protein is CASSLPQGESGNTIYF.